The 28 T cell receptor beta chains given below trace back to one sample, sequenced in a study of T cells in Graves' hyperthyroidism and ophthalmopathy. The source material, RNA transcripts, was used to amplify TCR beta CDR3 regions. First-round RT-PCR of the TCR CDR3 relied on the HTBI primer set. Via MiXCR, TCRdb re-called the multiplex PCR reads, giving one row per CDR3 protein. The sample lists approximately 600,000 distinct CDR3 sequences, over 11% occurring once. The sample was blood. These receptors were collected from a woman in her 30s with Graves' hyperthyroidism that later progressed to Graves' ophthalmopathy.

This clonotype occurred many times. The chain has TRBV30 and TRBJ1-2; D is uncertain. The CDR3 consists of 14 residues. Germline V gene sequence: CDR1 GTSNPN, CDR2 SVGIG (reference sequence). The V gene lost 6 bases and the J gene lost 3 bases, with 17 bases spanning the gap. CDR3 region: CACENLGRDYGYTF. CDR3 DNA: TGTGCCTGCGAGAATCTTGGGAGGGACTATGGCTACACCTTC.

This clonotype has a handful of counts. This rearrangement joins TRBV7-9 to TRBJ2-7; 11 nucleotides align to TRBD2. This CDR3 region has 18 residues. V shed 3 bases, J shed 0 bases, and the junction held 10 bases outside the gene matches. Germline CDR1 and CDR2: SEHNR and FQNEAQ (reference sequence). The CDR3 nucleotides read TGTGCCAGCAGCTTTAGCGGGAGGGCCGATTTAAGCTCCTACGAGCAGTACTTC. It specifies CASSFSGRADLSSYEQYF.

This clonotype was seen repeatedly, ten times or more. The rearrangement links TRBV20-1 to TRBJ2-1, with 8 bases fitting TRBD2. With 0 bases clipped from V and 4 bases from J, the junction kept 5 bases outside the gene matches. The CDR3 extends over 15 amino acids. Per the germline V gene, CDR1 is DFQATT and CDR2 is SNEGSKA (reference sequence). The chain's CDR3 is CSARDPLAGYNEQFF. The CDR3 nucleotides read TGCAGTGCTAGAGATCCGCTAGCGGGTTACAATGAGCAGTTCTTC.

CDR3 nucleotides: TGCGCCAGCAGTGGATACGACAGGATGGTGAACACCATATATTTT. Its translation: CASSGYDRMVNTIYF. This chain uses TRBV10-2 with TRBJ1-3, with D tentatively TRBD1 (6 bases). Between the trimmed V and J ends, which lost 4 bases and 7 bases, there was a span of 17 bases. This CDR3 comprises 15 residues. In germline, CDR1 is WSHSY, CDR2 SAAADI.

This clonotype was picked up many times. V gene TRBV9 combines with J gene TRBJ2-2, with 8 bases identical to TRBD1. Losses at the gene ends were 3 bases for V and 5 bases for J; bases not matched to a gene: 3. Germline V gene lookup returns CDR1 SGDLS and CDR2 YYNGEE. This CDR3 comprises 14 residues. CDR3 protein: CASSARTGTGELFF. In nucleotides, the CDR3 is TGTGCCAGCAGCGCTAGGACAGGGACCGGGGAGCTGTTTTTT.

This clonotype was seen repeatedly, ten times or more. V is TRBV27 and J is TRBJ1-1; 7 bases align to TRBD1. V shed 3 bases, J shed 4 bases, and the junction held 2 bases outside the gene matches. Germline-derived CDR1 and CDR2 are MNHEY and SMNVEV (reference sequence). The CDR3 is made up of 13 amino acids. Written as DNA, the CDR3 is TGTGCCAGCAGTTTGTCAGGGGGCACTGAAGCTTTCTTT. It yields the protein CASSLSGGTEAFF.

This clonotype was counted many times. The CDR3 region is CSARGQQETQYF. CDR3 coding DNA: TGCAGTGCTAGAGGGCAGCAAGAGACCCAGTACTTC. The chain links TRBV20-1 to TRBJ2-5; D remains unclear. Germline CDR1 is DFQATT and CDR2 is SNEGSKA (reference sequence). This CDR3 comprises 12 residues. The germline V and J ends were trimmed by 1 base and 2 bases, with 5 bases remaining between them.

This clonotype was picked up many times. The chain is built from TRBV28 and TRBJ2-2; 7 bases map to TRBD2. Germline V gene sequence: CDR1 MDHEN, CDR2 SYDVKM. This CDR3 comprises 19 residues. V lost 5 bases, J lost 0 bases, and 15 bases stayed unmatched. CDR3 amino acids: CASSPPISRDYSNTGELFF. The CDR3, as DNA: TGTGCCAGCAGTCCTCCAATATCCCGGGACTACTCGAACACCGGGGAGCTGTTTTTT.

This clonotype has ten or more counts. The CDR3 spells CASRRDVTDTQYF. For the CDR3, the DNA is TGTGCCAGCAGAAGGGACGTCACAGATACGCAGTATTTT. The chain employs TRBV7-2 and TRBJ2-3; tentatively, D is TRBD1 or TRBD2 (5 bases each). This CDR3 comprises 13 residues. CDR1 and CDR2 from the germline V gene are SGHTA and FQGNSA. Trimming shortened V by 6 bases and J by 2 bases, and 9 bases separated the two germline ends. Full variable domain (missing parts from reference TRBV7-2 and TRBJ2-3): GAGVSQSPSNKVTEKGKDVELRCDPISGHTALYWYRQSLGQGLEFLIYFQGNSAPDKSGLPSDRFSAERTGGSVSTLTIQRTQQEDSAVYLCASRRDVTDTQYFGPGTRLTVL.

This clonotype has only a few counts. The chain has TRBV24-1 and TRBJ1-5; 12 nucleotides match TRBD1. The CDR3 has 18 residues. The V and J ends lost 3 bases and 2 bases, in that order; junction bases with no gene match: 7. Germline V gene lookup returns CDR1 KGHDR and CDR2 SFDVKD. The CDR3 nucleotides read TGTGCCACCAGTGATCCCGGGACAGGGGGCATTGGCAATCAGCCCCAGCATTTT. Encoded protein: CATSDPGTGGIGNQPQHF.

This clonotype has at least ten counts. The chain uses TRBV28 and TRBJ1-1; tentatively, D is TRBD1 (5 bases). Germline CDR1 and CDR2: MDHEN and SYDVKM. The CDR3 consists of 15 residues. V lost 1 base and J 5 bases, leaving 14 bases between the germline ends. The CDR3 is CASSLSLGERTEAFF. The CDR3 DNA reads TGTGCCAGCAGTTTATCTTTGGGGGAGAGGACTGAAGCTTTCTTT.

This clonotype showed up many times. This chain links TRBV27 with TRBJ2-7; D remains unclear. Germline V CDR1 and CDR2: MNHEY, SMNVEV (reference sequence). The CDR3 length is 13 residues. The V and J ends lost 4 bases and 2 bases respectively, with 9 bases between them. The CDR3 spells CASSSRLTYEQYF. The CDR3 region has the DNA TGTGCCAGCAGTTCCCGACTTACCTACGAGCAGTACTTC.

Ten or more counts support this clonotype. This rearrangement joins TRBV6-1 to TRBJ1-1; D uncertain. Per the germline V gene, CDR1 is MNHNS and CDR2 is SASEGT. The CDR3 length is 13 residues. Trimming left V 1 base short and J 5 bases short, with 8 bases between. CDR3 sequence: CASSEGTGTEAFF. Written as DNA, the CDR3 is TGTGCCAGCAGTGAAGGGACTGGGACTGAAGCTTTCTTT.

This clonotype was seen repeatedly, ten times or more. This chain connects TRBV18 to TRBJ2-2; D uncertain. Germline CDR1 and CDR2: KGHSH and LQKENI. V shed 2 bases and J shed 7 bases, with 5 bases lying between them. The CDR3 is 12 amino acids. This chain's CDR3 is CASSPGHGELFF. The CDR3 DNA reads TGTGCCAGCTCACCAGGGCACGGGGAGCTGTTTTTT.

The genes are TRBV6-1 and TRBJ1-6, with 8 bases matching TRBD1. The V gene's germline CDR1 is MNHNS and CDR2 SASEGT. The CDR3 spans 18 residues. The ends lost 5 bases at V and 6 bases at J; junction bases unmatched: 15. The chain's CDR3 is CASSQTGTGLLLNSPLHF. Written as DNA, the CDR3 is TGTGCCAGCAGTCAGACCGGGACAGGCCTTCTCCTTAATTCACCCCTCCACTTT.

This clonotype occurred a few times. The V gene is TRBV28, the J gene TRBJ1-4; D remains unclear. Trimming removed 2 bases at V and 4 bases at J, with 8 bases between. CDR1 and CDR2 (germline): MDHEN, SYDVKM. The CDR3 spans 14 residues. Written as DNA, the CDR3 is TGTGCCAGCAGTTTAAGGGATCGTAATGAAAAACTGTTTTTT. Translating gives CASSLRDRNEKLFF.

The sample holds a few counts of this clonotype. The rearrangement joins TRBV3-1 to TRBJ1-1, with no clear D. The CDR3 covers 16 residues. Germline V CDR1 and CDR2: LGHDT, YNNKEL (reference sequence). Trimming stripped 0 bases from V and 6 bases from J, with 17 bases between. The CDR3 DNA is TGTGCCAGCAGCCAAGATTTCGCTCCGGTTAGAGCTGAAGCTTTCTTT. This sequence encodes CASSQDFAPVRAEAFF.

In this sample, this clonotype turned up many times. The V gene is TRBV28, the J gene TRBJ1-1; 8 positions match TRBD1. Germline CDR1 MDHEN, CDR2 SYDVKM. The CDR3 length is 13 residues. V was clipped by 5 bases and J by 9 bases; unmatched bases: 8. The CDR3 nucleotides are TGTGCCAGCAGTGCGTACCGGGACAGGCAAGCTTTCTTT. Translation gives CASSAYRDRQAFF.

This clonotype was observed at least ten times. The V and J genes are TRBV6-2 or TRBV6-3 and TRBJ1-1; TRBD1 might be the D (6 bases). The V end was cut by 10 bases, the J end by 8 bases, with 17 bases between. This CDR3 has 12 residues. Germline CDR1 and CDR2: MNHEY and SVGEGT. CDR3 sequence reads: CATLGLGTEAFF. DNA for the CDR3: TGTGCCACTCTAGGCCTCGGGACAGAAGCTTTCTTT.

The V gene is TRBV5-1, the J gene TRBJ2-1, with 10 bases identical to TRBD2. V was clipped by 0 bases and J by 7 bases; unmatched bases: 10. Germline V gives CDR1 SGHRS, CDR2 YFSETQ. The CDR3 is made up of 17 amino acids. This CDR3 reads CASSLDPGLARGNEQFF. CDR3 nucleotides: TGCGCCAGCAGCTTGGATCCGGGACTAGCGCGGGGGAATGAGCAGTTCTTC.

The chain carries TRBV6-6 and TRBJ2-7, with D perhaps TRBD1 (6 bases). The V gene's germline CDR1 is MNHNY and CDR2 SVGAGI (reference sequence). The CDR3 spans 17 residues. Trimming shortened V by 2 bases and J by 0 bases, and 17 bases separated the two germline ends. This chain's CDR3 is CASSYAKGGAASYEQYF. CDR3 nucleotides: TGTGCCAGCAGTTACGCGAAAGGGGGTGCCGCCTCCTACGAGCAGTACTTC.

This clonotype has at least ten counts. V gene TRBV20-1 combines with J gene TRBJ1-1; a weak D match, TRBD1 (5 bases). Germline CDR1 reads DFQATT; CDR2 reads SNEGSKA (reference sequence). The CDR3 consists of 15 residues. V gave up 5 bases and J gave up 1 base, with 17 bases separating them. The CDR3 is CSAWGDRAQNTEAFF. The CDR3 DNA reads TGCAGTGCTTGGGGAGACAGAGCCCAGAACACTGAAGCTTTCTTT.

V gene TRBV30 combines with J gene TRBJ2-7, with 10 bases fitting TRBD2. The V segment lost 1 base and the J segment 1 base; nucleotides outside the gene matches: 7. CDR3 size: 16 residues. In germline, CDR1 is GTSNPN, CDR2 SVGIG (reference sequence). Written as DNA, the CDR3 is TGTGCCTGGAGTGACGGGCTAGCGGGAGTATCCTACGAGCAGTACTTC. Translating gives CAWSDGLAGVSYEQYF.

There are a few counts of this clonotype. At one end the junction does not follow the germline gene, possibly because of a read error. The V call is TRBV12-3 or TRBV12-4, the J call TRBJ2-1; 11 nucleotides agree with TRBD2. The length of the CDR3 is 16 residues. The CDR3 region is CASSLISGRAGNEQFF. The CDR3 region has the DNA TGTGCTAGCAGTTTGATTAGCGGGAGGGCCGGAAATGAGCAGTTCTTC.

The sample holds many counts of this clonotype. V and J are TRBV20-1 and TRBJ2-5, with a possible D match to TRBD1 (7 bases). The germline V gene encodes CDR1 DFQATT and CDR2 SNEGSKA (reference sequence). The CDR3 spans 17 residues. V lost 3 bases and J 2 bases, leaving 22 bases between the germline ends. The CDR3: CSASGGQTGPNQETQYF. The CDR3 region has the DNA TGCAGTGCTAGCGGGGGACAGACAGGGCCCAATCAAGAGACCCAGTACTTC.

With regard to this clonotype: This may arise from a read error, as a much more abundant clone is one base away. The chain couples TRBV7-9 to TRBJ2-7; 9 nucleotides agree with TRBD1. This CDR3 has 15 residues. Germline lookup yields CDR1 SEHNR and CDR2 FQNEAQ (reference sequence). The CDR3 DNA follows: TGTGCCCGCAGCTTTTCTGGACAGGGGCGCAACGAGCAGTACTTC. Amino acids: CARSFSGQGRNEQYF.

In this sample, this clonotype turned up many times. The genes are TRBV3-1 and TRBJ1-6; 9 nucleotides line up with TRBD1. V lost 2 bases to trimming and J lost 9 bases; unmatched junction nucleotides: 5. The CDR3 is made up of 15 amino acids. CDR1 and CDR2 from the germline V gene are LGHDT and YNNKEL (reference sequence). For the CDR3, the DNA is TGTGCCAGCAGCCAAACAGGGGGCTACGGTTCACCCCTCCACTTT. This sequence encodes CASSQTGGYGSPLHF.

The chain joins TRBV11-2 to TRBJ2-3, with unresolved D. V lost 2 bases to trimming and J lost 4 bases, with 13 bases between them. Germline CDR1 is SGHAT and CDR2 is FQNNGV. The CDR3 is 15 amino acids. CDR3 residues: CASSLIVRVADTQYF. The CDR3 DNA sequence: TGTGCCAGCAGCTTAATCGTCAGAGTCGCAGATACGCAGTATTTT.